This entry describes one T cell receptor (beta chain). CDR3 length: 14 residues. The V and J ends lost 6 bases and 5 bases respectively, with 11 bases between them. Per the germline V gene, CDR1 is LNHNV and CDR2 is YYDKDF (reference sequence). This record comes from a study of blood T cell repertoires in COVID-19. The overall study: Specimens from acute and convalescent COVID-19 originated in the United States, Italy and Spain. T cells, B-cell-depleted T cells, or PBMCs supplied cDNA or gDNA.

In the original analysis: Estimation of nucleated cell counts was performed using reference gene primer amplification. TCRdb's table, derived via immunoSEQ multiplex PCR, lists solely in-frame clones and lacks some. V and J calls plus clone size are reproduced from that table; the DNA served to infer D and trimming. Of about 270,000 clones detected, approximately 81% appear once; the ten largest clones hold less than 4%. Sequencing was carried out using peripheral blood. This TCR was sampled from a woman aged 18 to 35 with acute or convalescent COVID-19. This chain links TRBV15 with TRBJ1-6; D is ambiguous. The CDR3: CATRERFDNSPLHF. The CDR3, as DNA: TGTGCCACCAGGGAGCGGTTTGATAATTCACCCCTCCACTTT.